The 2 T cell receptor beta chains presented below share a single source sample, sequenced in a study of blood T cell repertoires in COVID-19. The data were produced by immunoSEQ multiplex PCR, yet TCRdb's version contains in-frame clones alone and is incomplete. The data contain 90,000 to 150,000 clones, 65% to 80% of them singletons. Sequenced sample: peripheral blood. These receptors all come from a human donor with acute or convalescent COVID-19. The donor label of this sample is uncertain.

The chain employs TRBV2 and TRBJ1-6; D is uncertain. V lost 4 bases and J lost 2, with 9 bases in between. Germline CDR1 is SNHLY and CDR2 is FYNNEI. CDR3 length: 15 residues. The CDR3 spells CASSVRLPYNSPLHF. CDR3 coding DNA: TGTGCCAGCAGTGTACGACTACCCTATAATTCACCCCTCCACTTT.

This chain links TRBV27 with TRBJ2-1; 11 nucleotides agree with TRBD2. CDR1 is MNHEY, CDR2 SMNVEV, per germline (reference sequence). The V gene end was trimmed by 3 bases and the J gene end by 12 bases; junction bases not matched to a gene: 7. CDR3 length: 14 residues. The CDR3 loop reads CASSLVVAGGPQFF. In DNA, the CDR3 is TGTGCCAGCAGTTTGGTGGTAGCGGGGGGGCCGCAGTTCTTC.